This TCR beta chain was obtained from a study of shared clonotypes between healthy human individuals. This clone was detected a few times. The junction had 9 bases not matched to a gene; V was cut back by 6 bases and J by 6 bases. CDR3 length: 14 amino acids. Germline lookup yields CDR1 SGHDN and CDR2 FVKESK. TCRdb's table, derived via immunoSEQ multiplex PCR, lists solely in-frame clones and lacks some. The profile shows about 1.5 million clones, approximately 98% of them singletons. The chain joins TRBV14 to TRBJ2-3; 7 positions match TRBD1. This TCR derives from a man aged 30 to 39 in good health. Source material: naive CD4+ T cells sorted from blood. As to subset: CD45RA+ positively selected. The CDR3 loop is CASSWDSLIDTQYF. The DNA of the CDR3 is TGTGCCAGCAGTTGGGACAGCCTAATTGATACGCAGTATTTT.